The next 31 T cell receptor beta chains were all read from a single sample in a study of blood T cell repertoires in COVID-19. The method was immunoSEQ multiplex PCR; TCRdb's version includes in-frame clones alone and lacks a portion of them. The sample lists roughly 200,000 clones; roughly 87% were seen once. Input material: peripheral blood. These receptor sequences come from an older woman with COVID-19, enrolled during active disease.

This clone occurred once. This chain joins TRBV19 and TRBJ1-6; D perhaps matches TRBD1 (5 bases). Germline CDR1 and CDR2: LNHDA and SQIVND (reference sequence). The CDR3 runs to 14 residues. V dropped 7 bases and J dropped 3 bases, with 10 bases sitting between them. The CDR3 sequence is CASTKRGYNSPLHF. The CDR3 DNA is TGTGCCAGTACAAAAAGGGGCTATAATTCACCCCTCCACTTT.

The gene calls are TRBV7-3 and TRBJ2-6; weak D call: TRBD2 (6 bases). Trimming shortened V by 1 base and J by 1 base, and 20 bases separated the two germline ends. Germline assignment: CDR1 SGHTA and CDR2 FQGTGA. The length of the CDR3 is 20 residues. The CDR3 sequence: CASSLIPGTAGRSGANVLTF. The CDR3 DNA sequence: TGTGCCAGCAGCTTAATACCCGGGACCGCGGGACGTTCTGGGGCCAACGTCCTGACTTTC.

The chain employs TRBV9 and TRBJ2-3; D is perhaps TRBD1 (6 bases). The germline V gene has CDR1 SGDLS and CDR2 YYNGEE. There are 15 residues in the CDR3. The V end was cut by 3 bases, the J end by 2 bases, with 13 bases between. In DNA, the CDR3 is TGTGCCAGCAGCGGGTCAGGGGTGTACACAGATACGCAGTATTTT. It codes for CASSGSGVYTDTQYF.

This sequence joins TRBV7-2 and TRBJ2-1; D is possibly TRBD2 (5 bases). The CDR3 is 14 residues long. Deletions cut 2 bases from V and 0 bases from J, with 5 bases between. Germline lookup yields CDR1 SGHTA and CDR2 FQGNSA. CDR3 DNA: TGTGCCAGCAGCTTACGGGGCTCCTACAATGAGCAGTTCTTC. It translates to CASSLRGSYNEQFF.

As for this clone: The junction does not match germline at one end; this may be a read error. The rearrangement links TRBV5-1 to TRBJ2-2; 13 bases are shared with TRBD2. In germline, CDR1 is SGHRS, CDR2 YFSETQ. CDR3 length: 16 amino acids. The CDR3 protein is CARSSTSGGAVGELFF. CDR3 DNA: TGCGCCCGCAGCTCTACTAGCGGGGGGGCCGTCGGGGAGCTGTTTTTT.

The chain recombines TRBV9 with TRBJ1-6, with 7 positions matching TRBD1. The trim removed 4 bases at V and 7 bases at J, leaving 8 bases unmatched. CDR3 length equals 15 residues. Germline CDR1 SGDLS, CDR2 YYNGEE. CDR3 amino acids: CASSPYRGGNSPLHF. The CDR3 DNA is TGTGCCAGCAGCCCGTACAGGGGTGGCAATTCACCCCTCCACTTT.

The sample holds a few counts of this clone. The chain uses TRBV19 and TRBJ2-1; possible D gene TRBD2, 6 bases. CDR1 is LNHDA, CDR2 SQIVND, per germline (reference sequence). The germline V and J ends were trimmed by 1 base and 5 bases, with 15 bases remaining between them. CDR3 length: 16 residues. The CDR3 sequence is CASSIVPLGLNNEQFF. The CDR3, as DNA: TGTGCCAGTAGTATAGTCCCATTGGGACTGAACAATGAGCAGTTCTTC.

This clone has a handful of counts. The genes are TRBV23-1 and TRBJ2-3; 7 positions agree with TRBD1. TRBV23-1 is placed among ORFs of uncertain function. V lost 0 bases to trimming and J lost 5 bases; unmatched junction nucleotides: 5. The CDR3 sequence is 15 residues long. The CDR3 DNA sequence: TGCGCCAGCAGTCAATCGATAGGGGGCTTAGATACGCAGTATTTT. Residues: CASSQSIGGLDTQYF.

The chain uses TRBV9 and TRBJ1-2; no reliable D call. Trimming left V 2 bases short and J 2 bases short, with 22 bases between. Germline V gene sequence: CDR1 SGDLS, CDR2 YYNGEE. There are 18 residues in the CDR3. The CDR3 loop reads CASSVGADGSAGNYGYTF. CDR3 DNA sequence: TGTGCCAGCAGCGTCGGAGCGGACGGATCAGCGGGGAACTATGGCTACACCTTC.

V and J are TRBV6-6 and TRBJ2-5, with D tentatively TRBD2 (6 bases). Germline V CDR1 and CDR2: MNHNY, SVGAGI (reference sequence). V was pared by 4 bases and J by 9 bases, with 9 bases between. The CDR3 has 11 amino acids. CDR3 region: CASSSGGAQYF. The CDR3 DNA is TGTGCCAGCAGTTCCGGAGGGGCCCAGTACTTC.

The CDR3 reads CASSRTGVGTGELFF. For the CDR3, the DNA is TGTGCCAGCAGCCGCACGGGAGTTGGCACCGGGGAGCTGTTTTTT. The chain uses TRBV3-1 (or the pseudogene TRBV3-2) and TRBJ2-2; D possibly corresponds to TRBD2 (6 bases). V was shortened by 4 bases and J by 4 bases, with 13 bases between the two germline ends. CDR3 length equals 15 residues. The V gene's germline CDR1 is LGHDT and CDR2 YNNKEL (reference sequence).

The chain combines TRBV18 with TRBJ2-2, with 8 bases fitting TRBD1. The CDR3 runs 16 residues. V shed 5 bases, J shed 2 bases, and the junction held 7 bases outside the gene matches. Germline V CDR1 and CDR2: KGHSH, LQKENI. The CDR3 nucleotides are TGTGCCAGCTCATTCGGACAGGGCCCCAACACCGGGGAGCTGTTTTTT. This translates into CASSFGQGPNTGELFF.

This clone was counted a few times. The J gene is TRBJ2-5, the V gene TRBV7-8; 11 bases fit TRBD2. CDR1 and CDR2 (germline): SGHVS, FQNEAQ. The CDR3 is made up of 16 amino acids. Losses at the gene ends were 3 bases for V and 4 bases for J; bases not matched to a gene: 7. CDR3 region: CASSFIAGGPRETQYF. The CDR3 coding sequence is TGTGCCAGCAGCTTTATAGCGGGGGGGCCAAGAGAGACCCAGTACTTC.

The rearrangement joins TRBV5-4 to TRBJ1-2, with D possibly TRBD1 on 6 matching bases. Per the germline V gene, CDR1 is SGHNT and CDR2 is YYREEE (reference sequence). CDR3 length equals 17 residues. Trimming took off 0 bases at V and 8 bases at J, with 23 bases between the two ends. CDR3 in amino acids: CASSLGQLGAATQGYTF. CDR3 sequence (DNA): TGTGCCAGCAGCTTGGGGCAGTTGGGGGCCGCTACTCAGGGCTACACCTTC.

The chain is built from TRBV28 and TRBJ1-2; D uncertain. The V gene's germline CDR1 is MDHEN and CDR2 SYDVKM. Between the trimmed V and J ends, which lost 2 bases and 5 bases, there was a span of 12 bases. This CDR3 is built from 14 residues. CDR3 loop: CASSLHSNRYGYTF. The CDR3 nucleotides read TGTGCCAGCAGTTTACACAGCAACAGATATGGCTACACCTTC.

The chain carries TRBV5-4 and TRBJ2-2, with D maybe TRBD1 (6 bases). V was cut by 4 bases and J by 3 bases, with 16 bases left in between. The CDR3 has 16 amino acids. The germline CDR1 and CDR2 sequences are SGHNT and YYREEE (reference sequence). The CDR3 loop reads CASSPRLTGDTGELFF. In DNA, the CDR3 is TGTGCCAGCAGCCCCCGCCTGACAGGAGACACCGGGGAGCTGTTTTTT.

The rearrangement uses TRBV19 and TRBJ2-7; 7 nucleotides align to TRBD2. The J segment lost 6 bases and the V segment lost 6 bases, leaving 11 bases of the junction unmatched. The CDR3 covers 14 residues. The germline V gene has CDR1 LNHDA and CDR2 SQIVND (reference sequence). The DNA of the CDR3 is TGTGCCAGTAGGGAAGGGGCGGGAGTCGGCGAGCAGTACTTC. The encoded protein is CASREGAGVGEQYF.

This chain connects TRBV28 to TRBJ2-7; possible D gene TRBD1, 6 bases. V was pared by 6 bases and J by 5 bases, with 14 bases between. CDR1 MDHEN and CDR2 SYDVKM come from the germline V gene. The CDR3 covers 13 residues. CDR3 loop: CASRRLTGHEQYV. The CDR3 nucleotides read TGTGCCAGCAGACGTCTTACAGGGCACGAGCAGTACGTC.

In this sample, this clone turned up once. The gene calls are TRBV2 and TRBJ1-4; no definite D call. Germline loops: CDR1 SNHLY, CDR2 FYNNEI. Trimming pared 5 bases from V and 4 bases from J, leaving 11 bases between. The CDR3 has 14 amino acids. CDR3 loop: CASSLNRINEKLFF. The CDR3 region has the DNA TGTGCCAGCAGTCTCAATAGAATTAATGAAAAACTGTTTTTT.

CDR3 in amino acids: CASTTGGGAGANVLTF. The CDR3 DNA sequence: TGTGCCAGCACCACAGGGGGCGGCGCTGGGGCCAACGTCCTGACTTTC. This chain connects TRBV9 to TRBJ2-6, with 9 positions matching TRBD1. CDR3 length: 16 amino acids. From germline, CDR1 is SGDLS and CDR2 YYNGEE. V lost 6 bases, J lost 2 bases, and 6 bases stayed unmatched.

The chain has TRBV5-4 and TRBJ2-6; D gene unclear. This CDR3 has 16 amino acids. Germline V CDR1 and CDR2: SGHNT, YYREEE (reference sequence). The germline V and J ends were trimmed by 4 bases and 0 bases, with 11 bases remaining between them. For the CDR3, the DNA is TGTGCCAGCAGCCTCGTCGGGTCCTCTGGGGCCAACGTCCTGACTTTC. It specifies CASSLVGSSGANVLTF.

V usage is TRBV10-3 and J usage is TRBJ2-1, with D perhaps TRBD1 (5 bases). Trimming took off 0 bases at V and 9 bases at J, with 9 bases between the two ends. This CDR3 has 13 amino acids. The germline V gene encodes CDR1 ENHRY and CDR2 SYGVKD. The CDR3 bases are TGTGCCATCAGTGAGTCAGGGGTGGGTGAGCAGTTCTTC. Protein: CAISESGVGEQFF.

The V gene is TRBV5-6, the J gene TRBJ1-1; the D gene is possibly TRBD1 (5 bases). Trimming removed 2 bases at V and 1 base at J, with 12 bases between. Germline assignment: CDR1 SGHDT and CDR2 YYEEEE. The CDR3 totals 15 residues. The DNA of the CDR3 is TGTGCCAGCAGCTTTTTAGGCAGGGCGAACACTGAAGCTTTCTTT. Protein sequence: CASSFLGRANTEAFF.

The chain couples TRBV7-8 to TRBJ2-3, with TRBD1 as a possible D gene (6 bases). There are 16 residues in the CDR3. Trimming left V 1 base short and J 2 bases short, with 13 bases between. From germline, CDR1 is SGHVS and CDR2 FQNEAQ. The CDR3 reads CASSLVPGALTDTQYF. The CDR3 DNA reads TGTGCCAGCAGCTTAGTACCAGGGGCCCTCACAGATACGCAGTATTTT.

V is TRBV7-9 and J is TRBJ2-1; 8 bases map to TRBD1. Germline loops: CDR1 SEHNR, CDR2 FQNEAQ (reference sequence). This CDR3 spans 17 amino acids. Trimming removed 5 bases from V and 8 bases from J; junction bases left unmatched: 17. CDR3 in amino acids: CASSLGDTGTGAHEQFF. CDR3 DNA: TGTGCCAGCAGCCTTGGGGACACCGGGACAGGTGCCCATGAGCAGTTCTTC. The full variable domain, rest sourced from reference TRBV7-9 and TRBJ2-1, is DTGVSQNPRHKITKRGQNVTFRCDPISEHNRLYWYRQTLGQGPEFLTYFQNEAQLEKSRLLSDRFSAERPKGSFSTLEIQRTEQGDSAMYLCASSLGDTGTGAHEQFFGPGTRLTVL.

The rearrangement links TRBV29-1 to TRBJ2-3; D unclear. V lost 5 bases and J 6 bases, leaving 15 bases between the germline ends. Germline V gene sequence: CDR1 SQVTM, CDR2 ANQGSEA. This CDR3 is built from 13 residues. CDR3 sequence (DNA): TGCAGCGTTTTCGTATCTCGGGTCGATACGCAGTATTTT. This codes for CSVFVSRVDTQYF.

The gene calls are TRBV11-2 and TRBJ2-2; D is ambiguous. This CDR3 is 12 amino acids long. The germline V and J ends were trimmed by 7 bases and 4 bases, with 7 bases remaining between them. Per germline, CDR1 SGHAT and CDR2 FQNNGV. CDR3 protein: CASNSFTGELFF. CDR3 in DNA: TGTGCCAGCAATTCGTTCACCGGGGAGCTGTTTTTT.

The chain employs TRBV11-3 and TRBJ2-1; possibly TRBD1 for D (5 bases). The V end lost 5 bases, the J end lost 8 bases, and 16 bases lay between the germline ends. CDR1 and CDR2 (germline): SGHNT, YENEEA. The CDR3 is 14 amino acids. The DNA of the CDR3 is TGTGCCAGCAGCCCCAGTCCAGGGTTCGATGAGCAGTTCTTC. Its translation is CASSPSPGFDEQFF.

J is TRBJ1-2 and V is TRBV6-5, with D tentatively TRBD1 (5 bases). Germline-derived CDR1 and CDR2 are MNHEY and SVGAGI. V lost 4 bases to trimming and J lost 0 bases, with 6 bases between them. The CDR3 sequence is 13 residues long. The CDR3 sequence: CASSLTANYGYTF. As DNA, the CDR3 is TGTGCCAGCAGTTTGACAGCTAACTATGGCTACACCTTC.

The rearrangement links TRBV30 to TRBJ1-1; D is uncertain. Germline loops: CDR1 GTSNPN, CDR2 SVGIG (reference sequence). V was trimmed by 5 bases and J by 3 bases, leaving 10 bases between them. This CDR3 region has 12 residues. The CDR3 coding sequence is TGTGCCTGGGGAGACCGGGACACTGAAGCTTTCTTT. Protein sequence: CAWGDRDTEAFF.

The chain combines TRBV5-4 with TRBJ1-4, with 8 nucleotides matching TRBD1. The germline CDR1 and CDR2 sequences are SGHNT and YYREEE (reference sequence). V gave up 4 bases and J gave up 8 bases; unmatched junction bases: 7. The CDR3 length is 14 residues. Written as DNA, the CDR3 is TGTGCCAGCAGCCCAGGACAGGGTCTGGAAAAACTGTTTTTT. Residues: CASSPGQGLEKLFF.